One and the same sample provided the 8 T cell receptor beta chains below, sequenced in a study of patients and donors after allogeneic stem cell transplantation. A single record per CDR3 protein comes from TCRdb applying MiXCR to the RT-PCR reads. This sample has some 960,000 distinct CDR3 sequences, with approximately 19% found just once. Sequencing input: blood, either unsorted or a sorted T cell fraction (not recorded which). Receptor source: a human donor who was either an allogeneic HSCT recipient or a stem cell or donor lymphocyte infusion donor (not recorded which). It is not recorded whose cells these are; they may come from a transplant donor.

This clonotype has more than one count but fewer than ten. The CDR3 loop is CASSLDREGEKLFF. In DNA, the CDR3 is TGTGCCAGCAGTCTAGACAGGGAAGGCGAAAAACTGTTTTTT. This rearrangement joins TRBV12-3 or TRBV12-4 to TRBJ1-4; 7 positions match TRBD1. The trim removed 5 bases at V and 8 bases at J, leaving 8 bases unmatched. The CDR3 extends over 14 amino acids.

This clonotype has just a few counts. This chain connects TRBV10-3 to TRBJ1-5, with D unresolved. This CDR3 is 15 amino acids long. V was pared by 0 bases and J by 2 bases, with 8 bases between. Germline CDR1 is ENHRY and CDR2 is SYGVKD. CDR3 sequence: CAISESTPGNQPQHF. The CDR3, as DNA: TGTGCCATCAGTGAGTCGACCCCGGGCAATCAGCCCCAGCATTTT.

This clonotype has at least ten counts. The chain links TRBV5-1 to TRBJ2-1; TRBD1 is a possible D gene (5 bases). Germline V lookup: CDR1 SGHRS, CDR2 YFSETQ. The CDR3 extends over 15 amino acids. Trimming took 2 bases from V and 7 from J, leaving 16 bases between them. CDR3 amino acids: CASSLQLLRDNEQFF. In DNA, the CDR3 is TGCGCCAGCAGCTTACAGCTTCTCAGGGATAATGAGCAGTTCTTC.

The chain links TRBV7-2 to TRBJ2-3, with D possibly TRBD1 on 6 matching bases. Germline CDR1 is SGHTA and CDR2 is FQGNSA. This CDR3 region has 17 residues. Trimming cost V 4 bases and J 5 bases, with 22 bases left between them. CDR3 DNA sequence: TGTGCCAGCAGCTCAGCGCGGACAGCACAAGGGATAGATACGCAGTATTTT. This sequence encodes CASSSARTAQGIDTQYF.

In its sample, this clonotype was seen many times. This rearrangement joins TRBV7-9 to TRBJ2-5; no firm D call. In germline, CDR1 is SEHNR, CDR2 FQNEAQ (reference sequence). The CDR3 spans 13 residues. Trimming pared 2 bases from V and 5 bases from J, leaving 9 bases between. The CDR3 is CASSLTDTETQYF. In DNA form, the CDR3 reads TGTGCCAGCAGCTTAACGGATACGGAGACCCAGTACTTC.

The table lists this clonotype with a few counts. The chain has TRBV9 and TRBJ2-2; 7 bases match TRBD2. The CDR3 contains 15 residues. Germline V gene data show CDR1 as SGDLS and CDR2 as YYNGEE. V lost 4 bases to trimming and J lost 5 bases; unmatched junction nucleotides: 8. The CDR3 nucleotides are TGTGCCAGCAGCACCTCAGGACTAGGGACCGGGGAGCTGTTTTTT. Residues: CASSTSGLGTGELFF.

The rearrangement links TRBV7-9 to TRBJ1-1; D gene unclear. Germline CDR1 SEHNR, CDR2 FQNEAQ (reference sequence). The V end was cut by 1 base, the J end by 10 bases, with 10 bases between. The CDR3 loop spans 12 amino acids. CDR3 in DNA: TGTGCCAGCAGCTTAGTGCCCATGGGAGCTTTCTTT. Translation: CASSLVPMGAFF.

This clonotype was detected once. The V gene is TRBV12-3 or TRBV12-4, the J gene TRBJ1-2, with D possibly TRBD1 on 6 matching bases. The CDR3 is 13 amino acids. The V end was cut by 8 bases, the J end by 4 bases, with 14 bases between. The CDR3 spells CASALGHLYGYTF. DNA for the CDR3: TGTGCCAGCGCTTTGGGACACCTCTATGGCTACACCTTC.